This T cell receptor beta chain stems from a study of shared clonotypes between healthy human individuals. Study results and caveats: It was anticipated that sequencing depth would influence how many clonotypes donors shared. Clonotypes not shared had lower generation probabilities than those common to all four donors.

A deep-level run was used for the assay. Genomic DNA (from each subset) was split evenly across several immunoSEQ plates. The method was immunoSEQ multiplex PCR; TCRdb's version includes in-frame clones alone and lacks a portion of them. The sample gives some 2.3 million clones, 93% of which show up once; around 0.4% is in the top ten. The length of the CDR3 is 15 residues. CDR1 and CDR2 (germline): SGHNT, YYREEE (reference sequence). V was cut by 4 bases and J by 5 bases, with 18 bases left in between. As to this clone: Antigen unknown.

Sequencing was performed on naive CD4+ T cells from PBMCs. Sample subset: CD45RA+ positively selected. The chain combines TRBV5-4 with TRBJ2-5; D uncertain. The TCR originated in a man aged 18 to 30 in good health. Some clones in this sample may be carry-over from other donors' samples. CDR3 sequence reads: CASSIGPADLETQYF. CDR3 in DNA: TGTGCCAGCAGCATCGGACCCGCAGATCTCGAGACCCAGTACTTC.